The table lists the clone carrying this TCR beta chain with a few counts. Trimming at V came to 2 bases and at J to 4 bases, leaving 5 bases not matched to a gene. The CDR3 contains 16 residues. The germline CDR1 and CDR2 sequences are KGHDR and SFDVKD. TCRdb redid the calling of the RT-PCR reads with MiXCR, one entry per CDR3 protein. Counted here are roughly 960,000 distinct CDR3 sequences, 15% to 20% occurring once; the ten biggest clones make up around 6%. These data belong to a study of patients and donors after allogeneic stem cell transplantation. Input material: blood, either unsorted or a sorted T cell fraction (not recorded which). V usage is TRBV24-1 and J usage is TRBJ1-5; 9 bases align to TRBD1. The receptor comes from a human donor who was either an allogeneic HSCT recipient or a stem cell or donor lymphocyte infusion donor (not recorded which). It is not recorded whose cells these are; they may come from a transplant donor. This CDR3 is CATSDSRQGENQPQHF. CDR3 in DNA: TGTGCCACCAGTGATTCGAGACAGGGGGAGAATCAGCCCCAGCATTTT.